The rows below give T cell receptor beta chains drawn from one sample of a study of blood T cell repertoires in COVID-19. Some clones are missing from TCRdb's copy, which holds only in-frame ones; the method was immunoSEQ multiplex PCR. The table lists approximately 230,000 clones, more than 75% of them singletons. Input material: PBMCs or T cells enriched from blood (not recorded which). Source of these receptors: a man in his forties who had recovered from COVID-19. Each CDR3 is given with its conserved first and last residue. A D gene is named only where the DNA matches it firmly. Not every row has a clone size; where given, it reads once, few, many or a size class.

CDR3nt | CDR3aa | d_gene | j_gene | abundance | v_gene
TGTGCCAGTAGCGACAACAGGGGTGTGAACACTGAAGCTTTCTTT | CASSDNRGVNTEAFF | TRBD1 | TRBJ1-1 | NA | TRBV19
TGTGCCAGCAGTCTAGCGGTTCAGGGAGCCCTCGAGCAGTACTTC | CASSLAVQGALEQYF | TRBD2 | TRBJ2-7 | once | TRBV11-1
TGTGCCAGCAGTCGTCCTCAGGGTAGGCAGTTCTTC | CASSRPQGRQFF | NA | TRBJ2-1 | NA | TRBV27
TGTGCCAGTAGTATGATGGACAGCTACAATGAGCAGTTCTTC | CASSMMDSYNEQFF | NA | TRBJ2-1 | NA | TRBV19
TGTGCCAGCAGTCCCTCGGGGGCGGGAGAGACCTACGAGCAGTACTTC | CASSPSGAGETYEQYF | NA | TRBJ2-7 | NA | TRBV27
TGTGCCAGCAGCCCACAGGGACCTGGAAACACCATATATTTT | CASSPQGPGNTIYF | NA | TRBJ1-3 | NA | TRBV11-2
TGTGCCAGCAGTTACACCGCGGGCTCACCCCTCCACTTT | CASSYTAGSPLHF | NA | TRBJ1-6 | NA | TRBV6-5
TGTGCCAGCAGCTTAGTACTAGCGGGAGAGTACGAGCAGTACTTC | CASSLVLAGEYEQYF | TRBD2 | TRBJ2-7 | NA | TRBV7-2
TGTGCCAGCAGTTACTCGGGACAGACCTATGGCTACACCTTC | CASSYSGQTYGYTF | TRBD1 | TRBJ1-2 | NA | TRBV6-5
TGTGCCAGCAGGAAGGGGGGGGAAGGGTTAGTTGGCTACACCTTC | CASRKGGEGLVGYTF | NA | TRBJ1-2 | many | TRBV7-2
TGTGCCAGCAGCACCGGGACAGAGTTATACGAGCAGTACTTC | CASSTGTELYEQYF | TRBD1 | TRBJ2-7 | NA | TRBV7-9
TGTGCCAGCAGCTTGCCTGTAAACTATGGCTACACCTTC | CASSLPVNYGYTF | NA | TRBJ1-2 | NA | TRBV5-6
TGTGCCAGCAGCCAACGCTCCGGGGGGACGCGCTCTGGAAACACCATATATTTT | CASSQRSGGTRSGNTIYF | NA | TRBJ1-3 | NA | TRBV7-9
TGTGCCAGCAGCAAAGTAGAACAGCCCTACGAGCAGTACTTC | CASSKVEQPYEQYF | NA | TRBJ2-7 | NA | TRBV21-1
TGTGCCAGCATTTCCCCAACAGATACGCAGTATTTT | CASISPTDTQYF | NA | TRBJ2-3 | once | TRBV28
TGTGCCAGCAGCGAATACCAGGGAGGAGGCGAAAAACTGTTTTTT | CASSEYQGGGEKLFF | NA | TRBJ1-4 | NA | TRBV7-9
TGTGCCAGCAGTTTAACCAGATCAGATACGCAGTATTTT | CASSLTRSDTQYF | NA | TRBJ2-3 | NA | TRBV12-3/TRBV12-4
TGTGCCAGCAGTGAAGGAGGGTTAAATCAGCCCCAGCATTTT | CASSEGGLNQPQHF | NA | TRBJ1-5 | once | TRBV6-1
TGTGCCAGCAGTTGGACAGGGAACCAAGAGACCCAGTACTTC | CASSWTGNQETQYF | TRBD1 | TRBJ2-5 | NA | TRBV6-5
TGTGCCAGCAGCTCGACAGGCAACTATGGCTACACCTTC | CASSSTGNYGYTF | NA | TRBJ1-2 | once | TRBV5-4
TGTGCCAGCAGCGGCCGGGGACTGACTAGCACAGATACGCAGTATTTT | CASSGRGLTSTDTQYF | NA | TRBJ2-3 | once | TRBV9
TGTGCCAGCAGAATCGCTAGCGGGAGAGAGCAGTTCTTC | CASRIASGREQFF | TRBD2 | TRBJ2-1 | NA | TRBV12-3/TRBV12-4
TGTGCCAGCAGTTATGTAGAGACTAACCAAGAGACCCAGTACTTC | CASSYVETNQETQYF | NA | TRBJ2-5 | NA | TRBV6-6
TGCGCCAGCAGCCCGACGGTCGTGGGGCTTGGAGAGACCCAGTACTTC | CASSPTVVGLGETQYF | NA | TRBJ2-5 | NA | TRBV5-1
TGCGCCAGCAGCTTGTCTGGACAGGACAATCAGCCCCAGCATTTT | CASSLSGQDNQPQHF | TRBD1 | TRBJ1-5 | NA | TRBV5-1
TGTGCCAGCAGCTGGGAGGTGAGGACAGGTCCTTATGGCTACACCTTC | CASSWEVRTGPYGYTF | TRBD1 | TRBJ1-2 | few | TRBV5-4
TGTGCCAGCAGCCTACCCGGGACAGGGGTATCCTACAATGAGCAGTTCTTC | CASSLPGTGVSYNEQFF | TRBD1 | TRBJ2-1 | NA | TRBV7-3
TGTGCCAGCAGCCCCCGAACAGAGAACACTGAAGCTTTCTTT | CASSPRTENTEAFF | NA | TRBJ1-1 | NA | TRBV6-2/TRBV6-3
TGTGCCACCAGCACCCGCCGGGGAGGCAACCAAGAGACCCAGTACTTC | CATSTRRGGNQETQYF | NA | TRBJ2-5 | NA | TRBV15
TGTGCCAGTAGTGGGACGGGACAGGGCAATCAGCCCCAGCATTTT | CASSGTGQGNQPQHF | TRBD1 | TRBJ1-5 | NA | TRBV19
TGCGCCAGCAGCTTGAGAGCCGTTCCCTACGAGCAGTACTTC | CASSLRAVPYEQYF | NA | TRBJ2-7 | NA | TRBV5-1
TGTGCCAGCAGCTTAGCGCATACAGGCATCTACAATGAGCAGTTCTTC | CASSLAHTGIYNEQFF | NA | TRBJ2-1 | NA | TRBV7-2
TGCGCCAGCAGCCAGACCCACGGGACTAGCGCTAACACCGGGGAGCTGTTTTTT | CASSQTHGTSANTGELFF | TRBD2 | TRBJ2-2 | NA | TRBV4-1
TGCGCCAGCAGCCAATCACTAGCGGCCTACAATGAGCAGTTCTTC | CASSQSLAAYNEQFF | TRBD2 | TRBJ2-1 | NA | TRBV4-1
TGTGCCAGCAGTCAACAGAGCTCCTATAATTCACCCCTCCACTTT | CASSQQSSYNSPLHF | NA | TRBJ1-6 | NA | TRBV28
TGTGCCTGGACCATCGACAGGGGTACTGAAGCTTTCTTT | CAWTIDRGTEAFF | TRBD1 | TRBJ1-1 | NA | TRBV30
TGTGCCAGCAGGGGGGGGCGGGCCTATAGCAATCAGCCCCAGCATTTT | CASRGGRAYSNQPQHF | NA | TRBJ1-5 | NA | TRBV2
TGTGCCACCAGCAGAGATACAGGAAGCTATGGCTACACCTTC | CATSRDTGSYGYTF | NA | TRBJ1-2 | few | TRBV15
TGTGCCAGCAGTGGGGCTAGCGGGTCCCGGGAGACCCAGTACTTC | CASSGASGSRETQYF | TRBD2 | TRBJ2-5 | NA | TRBV2
TGTGCCAGCAGCGTCAGGGGCAGGGACACTGAAGCTTTCTTT | CASSVRGRDTEAFF | NA | TRBJ1-1 | NA | TRBV7-8
TGTGCCAGCAACCAGGGGGCACCCTACAATGAGCAGTTCTTC | CASNQGAPYNEQFF | TRBD1 | TRBJ2-1 | NA | TRBV9
TGTGCCAGCAGTACCCAGACAGGCCCAACGGAAAAACTGTTTTTT | CASSTQTGPTEKLFF | NA | TRBJ1-4 | NA | TRBV25-1
TGTGCCAGCAGTTTATTAGCGGGGGGGAATAATGAGCAGTTCTTC | CASSLLAGGNNEQFF | TRBD2 | TRBJ2-1 | once | TRBV27
TGTGCCACCAGTGATTTGGCCGGGACAGCGCACCAAGAGACCCAGTACTTC | CATSDLAGTAHQETQYF | TRBD1 | TRBJ2-5 | NA | TRBV24-1
TGTGCCAGCAGTCCGACAGATTATAGCAATCAGCCCCAGCATTTT | CASSPTDYSNQPQHF | NA | TRBJ1-5 | NA | TRBV28
TGCAGCGTTCAGGGACAGGGATTTGGAAACACCATATATTTT | CSVQGQGFGNTIYF | TRBD1 | TRBJ1-3 | NA | TRBV29-1
TGTGCCAGCAGCCAGAGTACACTCGGGGGCTACACCTTC | CASSQSTLGGYTF | NA | TRBJ1-2 | NA | TRBV4-2
TGTGCCTGCCCCCGGGACAGGGGTTATTATGAGCAGTTCTTC | CACPRDRGYYEQFF | TRBD1 | TRBJ2-1 | NA | TRBV30
TGTGCCAGCAGCGGCGTAGGGGGCTCCTACAATGAGCAGTTCTTC | CASSGVGGSYNEQFF | NA | TRBJ2-1 | NA | TRBV9
TGTGCCAGCTCCGCCCAGGGAAACACTGAAGCTTTCTTT | CASSAQGNTEAFF | NA | TRBJ1-1 | NA | TRBV18
TGTGCCATTAGAAATGCGGATATCCCGCAAGTCCAGGGGGAGCAGTACTTC | CAIRNADIPQVQGEQYF | NA | TRBJ2-7 | NA | TRBV10-3
TGTGCCAGCAGTGGGACAGGTCCGGGGGGCTACACCTTC | CASSGTGPGGYTF | TRBD1 | TRBJ1-2 | few | TRBV2